One and the same sample provided the 28 T cell receptor beta chains below, sequenced in a study of graft-versus-host responses after intestinal transplantation. Method: immunoSEQ multiplex PCR; TCRdb's copy keeps in-frame clones and lacks some. The sample yields about 120,000 clones, less than 95% seen once. No antigen has been identified for these receptors. The sequencing here drew on unstimulated CD4+ T cells sorted from spleen or lymph node cells, taken before intestinal transplant. Source of these receptors: a human donor who received an intestinal transplant.

This rearrangement joins TRBV6-5 to TRBJ2-7; 7 bases match TRBD1. The CDR3 sequence is 15 residues long. Germline CDR1 reads MNHEY; CDR2 reads SVGAGI. J was trimmed by 0 bases and V by 6 bases; bases with no gene match: 8. The CDR3, as DNA: TGTGCCAGCAGGCGCGACAGGGACAGCTCCTACGAGCAGTACTTC. Its protein product is CASRRDRDSSYEQYF.

The CDR3 spells CASSLDKPNRGHNEQYF. As DNA, the CDR3 is TGCGCCAGCAGCTTGGACAAACCCAACAGGGGGCACAACGAGCAGTACTTC. V is TRBV5-1 and J is TRBJ2-7, with TRBD1 matching 9 bases. CDR1 SGHRS and CDR2 YFSETQ come from the germline V gene. V was clipped by 0 bases and J by 5 bases; unmatched bases: 12. The CDR3 is 17 amino acids.

The V call is TRBV27, the J call TRBJ1-2; 8 nucleotides agree with TRBD1. CDR1 and CDR2 (germline): MNHEY, SMNVEV (reference sequence). Losses at the gene ends were 6 bases for V and 4 bases for J; bases not matched to a gene: 16. The CDR3 consists of 17 residues. The CDR3 nucleotides read TGTGCCAGCAGCCGTAGATGGACAGGGAGTACCTTCTATGGCTACACCTTC. Translated: CASSRRWTGSTFYGYTF.

The chain recombines TRBV2 with TRBJ1-5; 8 bases map to TRBD1. V lost 6 bases to trimming and J lost 7 bases; unmatched junction nucleotides: 8. The CDR3 is 14 amino acids. Germline loops: CDR1 SNHLY, CDR2 FYNNEI. The CDR3 region is CASRGRGRRQPQHF. DNA of the CDR3: TGTGCCAGCAGGGGCAGGGGGCGCCGGCAGCCCCAGCATTTT.

CDR3 nucleotides: TGTGCCAGCAGCCAAGGCCCCCATGGAGAATGGCGGAGCTCCTACAATGAGCAGTTCTTC. Protein: CASSQGPHGEWRSSYNEQFF. The chain recombines TRBV4-2 with TRBJ2-1; D is unclear. Germline V lookup: CDR1 LGHNA, CDR2 YNFKEQ. V was trimmed by 1 base and J by 0 bases, leaving 22 bases between them. CDR3 length: 20 residues.

This chain uses TRBV6-1 with TRBJ2-3, with 9 nucleotides matching TRBD1. The ends lost 6 bases at V and 5 bases at J; junction bases unmatched: 3. The germline V gene encodes CDR1 MNHNS and CDR2 SASEGT. This CDR3 spans 13 amino acids. The CDR3 DNA follows: TGTGCCAGCAGATTGACAGGGGGAGATACGCAGTATTTT. Protein product: CASRLTGGDTQYF.

The chain has TRBV6-5 and TRBJ2-7, with a possible D match to TRBD1 (7 bases). The CDR3 has 14 residues. V was clipped by 10 bases and J by 4 bases, with 20 bases between them. CDR1 is MNHEY, CDR2 SVGAGI, per germline. The CDR3 DNA follows: TGTGCCACAGGGCCCACAGGGGCGGGGTACGAGCAGTACTTC. Protein: CATGPTGAGYEQYF.

This chain joins TRBV30 and TRBJ2-7, with 11 nucleotides matching TRBD1. The CDR3 loop spans 14 amino acids. The germline V gene has CDR1 GTSNPN and CDR2 SVGIG (reference sequence). Losses at the gene ends were 4 bases for V and 3 bases for J; bases not matched to a gene: 5. CDR3 in DNA: TGTGCCTGGAACGGACAGGGGGCTCTCTACGAGCAGTACTTC. Amino acids: CAWNGQGALYEQYF. The variable domain in full, with the rest retrieved from reference TRBV30 and TRBJ2-7, is SQTIHQWPATLVQPVGSPLSLECTVEGTSNPNLYWYRQAAGRGLQLLFYSVGIGQISSEVPQNLSASRPQDRQFILSSKKLLLSDSGFYLCAWNGQGALYEQYFGPGTRLTVT.

This clone came up once. The rearrangement joins TRBV2 to TRBJ1-1; perhaps TRBD1 as D (6 bases). Germline loops: CDR1 SNHLY, CDR2 FYNNEI. V gave up 4 bases and J gave up 1 base, with 10 bases separating them. This CDR3 has 14 amino acids. CDR3 sequence reads: CASSVQGQNTEAFF. The CDR3, as DNA: TGTGCCAGCAGTGTACAGGGTCAGAACACTGAAGCTTTCTTT.

This chain links TRBV7-2 with TRBJ1-3; maybe TRBD1 (5 bases). V was trimmed by 6 bases and J by 1 base, leaving 10 bases between them. Germline V gene sequence: CDR1 SGHTA, CDR2 FQGNSA. The CDR3 is 14 amino acids. The DNA of the CDR3 is TGTGCCAGCAGGGTGGGGGGATCTGGAAACACCATATATTTT. The encoded protein is CASRVGGSGNTIYF.

The chain employs TRBV10-3 and TRBJ2-5; D may be TRBD1 (5 bases). V lost 2 bases and J 5 bases, leaving 9 bases between the germline ends. This CDR3 spans 13 amino acids. Per the germline V gene, CDR1 is ENHRY and CDR2 is SYGVKD. CDR3 in DNA: TGTGCCATCAGTGAGGCAGGGTGGGAGACCCAGTACTTC. Translating it yields CAISEAGWETQYF.

This clone occurred a few times. V usage is TRBV5-1 and J usage is TRBJ1-2; 7 positions agree with TRBD1. Unmatched junction bases numbered 4, after V lost 4 bases and J lost 4 bases. This CDR3 comprises 13 residues. In germline, CDR1 is SGHRS, CDR2 YFSETQ. The CDR3 DNA sequence: TGCGCCAGCAGCGTCCGGGACAGCTATGGCTACACCTTC. It encodes CASSVRDSYGYTF.

The chain couples TRBV25-1 to TRBJ1-4; D call uncertain. The CDR3 length is 13 residues. Trimming removed 2 bases from V and 4 bases from J, with 5 bases in between. Germline CDR1 and CDR2: MGHDK and SYGVNS. The CDR3 loop reads CASSEGHNEKLFF. CDR3 in DNA: TGTGCCAGCAGTGAAGGGCATAATGAAAAACTGTTTTTT.

This chain links TRBV5-1 with TRBJ1-3, with 9 bases that match TRBD1. This CDR3 is built from 14 residues. With 7 bases clipped from V and 4 bases from J, the junction kept 6 bases outside the gene matches. Germline V CDR1 and CDR2: SGHRS, YFSETQ. The CDR3 sequence: CASGQGLSGNTIYF. In nucleotides, the CDR3 is TGCGCCAGCGGACAGGGGTTGTCAGGAAACACCATATATTTT. The variable domain in full, with the rest retrieved from reference TRBV5-1 and TRBJ1-3, is KAGVTQTPRYLIKTRGQQVTLSCSPISGHRSVSWYQQTPGQGLQFLFEYFSETQRNKGNFPGRFSGRQFSNSRSEMNVSTLELGDSALYLCASGQGLSGNTIYFGEGSWLTVV.

In nucleotides, the CDR3 is TGTGCCAGTAGTATAGAGGCTAGCGCTACCTACGAGCAGTACTTC. This gives the protein CASSIEASATYEQYF. The J gene is TRBJ2-7, the V gene TRBV19; D may be TRBD2 (6 bases). Looked up from germline, CDR1 is LNHDA and CDR2 is SQIVND (reference sequence). Trimming shortened V by 0 bases and J by 2 bases, and 11 bases separated the two germline ends. The length of the CDR3 is 15 residues.

The V call is TRBV5-1, the J call TRBJ2-2; 7 bases fit TRBD1. Looked up from germline, CDR1 is SGHRS and CDR2 is YFSETQ. J was trimmed by 0 bases and V by 7 bases; bases with no gene match: 18. CDR3 size: 19 residues. CDR3 loop: CASRKRGDRAFANTGELFF. The CDR3 region has the DNA TGCGCCAGCCGAAAGAGAGGGGACAGAGCCTTCGCGAACACCGGGGAGCTGTTTTTT.

The V and J genes are TRBV25-1 and TRBJ2-1; 13 bases agree with TRBD2. The trim removed 4 bases at V and 6 bases at J, leaving 6 bases unmatched. Germline V lookup: CDR1 MGHDK, CDR2 SYGVNS. This CDR3 is 16 amino acids long. The CDR3 DNA follows: TGTGCCAGCAGTGTGGGGAGGACTAGCGGGAGCAATGAGCAGTTCTTC. Protein: CASSVGRTSGSNEQFF. Full variable domain (remainder filled in from reference TRBV25-1 and TRBJ2-1): EADIYQTPRYLVIGTGKKITLECSQTMGHDKMYWYQQDPGMELHLIHYSYGVNSTEKGDLSSESTVSRIRTEHFPLTLESARPSHTSQYLCASSVGRTSGSNEQFFGPGTRLTVL.

The chain carries TRBV5-1 and TRBJ2-5; TRBD1 agrees at 7 bases. There are 14 residues in the CDR3. CDR1 SGHRS and CDR2 YFSETQ come from the germline V gene. V lost 1 base and J lost 7; bases outside the gene matches: 7. The CDR3 nucleotides read TGCGCCAGCAGCTTGCCGGACAGGCCGACGACCCAGTACTTC. Translated: CASSLPDRPTTQYF.

This chain uses TRBV5-1 with TRBJ2-7, with TRBD1 identical over 8 bases. The CDR3 sequence is 14 residues long. The germline CDR1 and CDR2 sequences are SGHRS and YFSETQ. V lost 4 bases and J lost 0; bases outside the gene matches: 3. The CDR3 DNA is TGCGCCAGCAGCCCAACAGGGGGCTCCTACGAGCAGTACTTC. Its protein product is CASSPTGGSYEQYF.

This rearrangement joins TRBV4-3 to TRBJ2-5; 11 nucleotides match TRBD2. The DNA end favors TRBJ2-7, so the J call may be wrong. Germline V gene lookup returns CDR1 LGHNA and CDR2 YSLEER. The CDR3 covers 15 residues. DNA for the CDR3: TGCGCCAGCAGCCCTGCCGGGACTAGCGGCTACGAGCAGTACTTC. Amino acid sequence: CASSPAGTSGYEQYF.

The chain recombines TRBV6-6 with TRBJ1-1; D is perhaps TRBD1 (6 bases). Trimming removed 5 bases from V and 6 bases from J, with 13 bases in between. There are 13 residues in the CDR3. The germline CDR1 and CDR2 sequences are MNHNY and SVGAGI (reference sequence). This CDR3 is CASSLQQGPEAFF. In DNA, the CDR3 is TGTGCCAGCAGTCTTCAACAGGGACCTGAAGCTTTCTTT.

CDR3 amino acids: CAWSVIWGGYKNTEAFF. DNA for the CDR3: TGTGCCTGGAGCGTGATCTGGGGGGGCTATAAGAACACTGAAGCTTTCTTT. V usage is TRBV30 and J usage is TRBJ1-1; D possibly corresponds to TRBD1 (6 bases). Germline V lookup: CDR1 GTSNPN, CDR2 SVGIG (reference sequence). The CDR3 contains 17 residues. V was pared by 3 bases and J by 1 base, with 21 bases between.

CDR3 bases: TGTGCCACCAGCAGAGATCAGGTGGATTCACCCCTCCACTTT. Its protein is CATSRDQVDSPLHF. This rearrangement joins TRBV15 to TRBJ1-6; D is undetermined. The CDR3 loop spans 14 amino acids. The germline V and J ends were trimmed by 0 bases and 8 bases, with 8 bases remaining between them. In germline, CDR1 is LNHNV, CDR2 YYDKDF (reference sequence).

V and J are TRBV7-3 and TRBJ2-3, with 14 bases that match TRBD2. Germline CDR1 and CDR2: SGHTA and FQGTGA. V dropped 9 bases and J dropped 3; count of bases not matched to a gene: 8. The CDR3 covers 16 residues. The CDR3 protein is CASSGTSGSLTDTQYF. In DNA, the CDR3 is TGTGCCAGTTCCGGGACTAGCGGGAGTCTGACAGATACGCAGTATTTT.

This clone was counted a single time. V gene TRBV9 combines with J gene TRBJ2-3, with D possibly matching TRBD2 (6 bases). The CDR3 is 14 residues long. V was trimmed by 1 base and J by 6 bases, leaving 12 bases between them. The germline CDR1 and CDR2 sequences are SGDLS and YYNGEE. For the CDR3, the DNA is TGTGCCAGCAGCGTAACGGGGGAATGGGATACGCAGTATTTT. This sequence encodes CASSVTGEWDTQYF. The full variable domain, rest sourced from reference TRBV9 and TRBJ2-3, is DSGVTQTPKHLITATGQRVTLRCSPRSGDLSVYWYQQSLDQGLQFLIQYYNGEERAKGNILERFSAQQFPDLHSELNLSSLELGDSALYFCASSVTGEWDTQYFGPGTRLTVL.

The chain is built from TRBV18 and TRBJ2-1, with 7 bases fitting TRBD1. J gave up 7 bases and V 1 base, and 1 base lay outside the gene matches. The CDR3 runs 13 residues. Germline V CDR1 and CDR2: KGHSH, LQKENI. CDR3 nucleotide sequence: TGTGCCAGCTCACCACTACAGGGGAATGAGCAGTTCTTC. This translates into CASSPLQGNEQFF.

The chain links TRBV7-3 to TRBJ1-2; D is undetermined. Trimming stripped 7 bases from V and 6 bases from J, with 21 bases between. The CDR3 length is 15 residues. Germline V CDR1 and CDR2: SGHTA, FQGTGA. CDR3 sequence: CASTLQKPRFDGYTF. The CDR3 DNA sequence: TGTGCCAGCACCCTCCAGAAGCCTAGGTTCGATGGCTACACCTTC.

Remarks on this clone: At the DNA level, this CDR3 is encoded by other sequences in the same sample as well. This rearrangement joins TRBV5-1 to TRBJ2-3, with a possible D match to TRBD1 (6 bases). The ends were cut back, 2 bases at V and 4 bases at J, with 14 bases in the middle. The CDR3 totals 15 residues. The germline V gene encodes CDR1 SGHRS and CDR2 YFSETQ. The CDR3, as DNA: TGCGCCAGCAGCTTAGAAGGGCAGGGGTCAGATACGCAGTATTTT. It translates to CASSLEGQGSDTQYF. The full variable domain, rest sourced from reference TRBV5-1 and TRBJ2-3, is KAGVTQTPRYLIKTRGQQVTLSCSPISGHRSVSWYQQTPGQGLQFLFEYFSETQRNKGNFPGRFSGRQFSNSRSEMNVSTLELGDSALYLCASSLEGQGSDTQYFGPGTRLTVL.